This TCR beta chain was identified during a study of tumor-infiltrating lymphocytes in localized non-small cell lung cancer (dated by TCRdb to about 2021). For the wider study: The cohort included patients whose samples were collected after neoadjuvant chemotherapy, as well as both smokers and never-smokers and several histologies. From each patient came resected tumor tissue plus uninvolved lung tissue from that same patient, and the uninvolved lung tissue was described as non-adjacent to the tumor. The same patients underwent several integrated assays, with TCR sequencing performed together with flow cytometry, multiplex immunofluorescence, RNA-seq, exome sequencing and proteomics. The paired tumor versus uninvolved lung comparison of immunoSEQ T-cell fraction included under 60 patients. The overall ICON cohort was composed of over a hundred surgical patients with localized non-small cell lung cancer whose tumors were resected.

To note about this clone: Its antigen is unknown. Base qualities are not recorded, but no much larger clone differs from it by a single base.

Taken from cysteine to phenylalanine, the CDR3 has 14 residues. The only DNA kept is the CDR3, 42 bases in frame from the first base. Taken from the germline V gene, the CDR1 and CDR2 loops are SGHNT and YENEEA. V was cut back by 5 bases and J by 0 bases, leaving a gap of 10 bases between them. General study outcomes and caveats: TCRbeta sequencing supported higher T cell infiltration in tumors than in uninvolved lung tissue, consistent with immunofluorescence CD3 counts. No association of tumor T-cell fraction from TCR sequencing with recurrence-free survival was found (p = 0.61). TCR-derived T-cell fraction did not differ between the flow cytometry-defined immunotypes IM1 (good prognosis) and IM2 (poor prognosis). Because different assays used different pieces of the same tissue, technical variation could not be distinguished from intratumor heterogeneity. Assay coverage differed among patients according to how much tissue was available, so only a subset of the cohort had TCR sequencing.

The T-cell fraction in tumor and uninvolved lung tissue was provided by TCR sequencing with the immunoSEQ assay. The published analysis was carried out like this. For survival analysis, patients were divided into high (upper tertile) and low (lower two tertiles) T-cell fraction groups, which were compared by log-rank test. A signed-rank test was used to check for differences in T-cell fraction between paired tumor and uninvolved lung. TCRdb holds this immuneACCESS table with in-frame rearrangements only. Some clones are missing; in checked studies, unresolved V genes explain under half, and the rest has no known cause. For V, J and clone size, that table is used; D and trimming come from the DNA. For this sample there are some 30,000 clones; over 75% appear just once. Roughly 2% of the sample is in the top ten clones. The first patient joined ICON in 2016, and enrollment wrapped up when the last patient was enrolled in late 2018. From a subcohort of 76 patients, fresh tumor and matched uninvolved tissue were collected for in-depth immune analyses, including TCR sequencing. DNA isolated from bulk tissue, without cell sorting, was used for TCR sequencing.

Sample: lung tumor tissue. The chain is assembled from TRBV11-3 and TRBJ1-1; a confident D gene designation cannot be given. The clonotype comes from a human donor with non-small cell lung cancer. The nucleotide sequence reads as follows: TGTGCCAGCAGCGCCGGCCCGCTGAACACTGAAGCTTTCTTT. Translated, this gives CASSAGPLNTEAFF.